Listed below are T cell receptor beta chains from one sample, sequenced in a study of T-cell reconstitution after alpha-beta-depleted transplantation in children. TCRdb passed the PCR reads through MiXCR, listing each CDR3 protein once. The table lists about 580,000 distinct CDR3 sequences, roughly 24% of them singletons, with 12% to 15% in the top ten. Source: PBMCs, mostly from graft donor cells, taken 360 days after TCRalphabeta/CD19-depleted stem cell transplant. These receptors were collected from a boy under three years old who had a stem cell transplant for acute myeloid leukemia, so the T cells may come from the graft donor. Each CDR3 is given with its conserved first and last residue. The D gene is left open where the match is weak. A row's size may be missing; if present it is once, few, many or a size class.

D gene	clone size	CDR3 length	V gene	J gene	CDR3 protein	CDR3 DNA
-	many	11	TRBV29-1	TRBJ2-1	CSVVQYNEQFF	TGCAGCGTTGTACAGTACAATGAGCAGTTCTTC
TRBD1	few	15	TRBV9	TRBJ2-1	CASSGRGRNYNEQFF	TGTGCCAGCAGCGGCAGGGGGAGAAACTACAATGAGCAGTTCTTC
TRBD1	-	16	TRBV4-3	TRBJ2-3	CASSPGTGPGTDTQYF	TGCGCCAGCAGCCCCGGGACAGGTCCCGGCACAGATACGCAGTATTTT
-	-	17	TRBV12-3/TRBV12-4	TRBJ2-3	CASSYGVSSGATDTQYF	TGTGCCAGCAGTTATGGAGTCTCCTCAGGGGCCACAGATACGCAGTATTTT
TRBD1	few	14	TRBV6-1	TRBJ1-4	CASSSDRGNEKLFF	TGTGCCAGCAGCTCTGACAGGGGGAACGAAAAACTGTTTTTT
TRBD1	few	18	TRBV6-1	TRBJ2-4	CASSRLPQGALAKNIQYF	TGTGCCAGCAGTCGCCTTCCACAGGGGGCACTAGCCAAAAACATTCAGTACTTC
-	few	15	TRBV7-3	TRBJ2-3	CASSFGGRVTDTQYF	TGTGCCAGCAGCTTTGGGGGCCGCGTCACAGATACGCAGTATTTT
TRBD2	-	15	TRBV12-3/TRBV12-4	TRBJ2-1	CASSFWLAGYNEQFF	TGTGCCAGCAGTTTCTGGCTAGCGGGTTACAATGAGCAGTTCTTC
-	-	13	TRBV7-2	TRBJ2-1	CASSLSELARQFF	TGTGCCAGCAGCTTATCGGAACTAGCACGGCAGTTCTTC
-	many	12	TRBV29-1	TRBJ2-7	CSVESTAYGQYF	TGCAGCGTTGAATCGACGGCCTACGGGCAGTACTTC
-	few	16	TRBV10-3	TRBJ1-1	CAILRIGGSGSTEAFF	TGTGCCATCCTACGAATCGGCGGGTCAGGGAGCACTGAAGCTTTCTTT
-	-	11	TRBV29-1	TRBJ1-2	CSVDRRNGYTF	TGCAGCGTTGACAGGAGAAATGGCTACACCTTC
-	-	14	TRBV20-1	TRBJ2-7	CSASMQGPTYEQYF	TGCAGTGCTAGTATGCAGGGGCCGACCTACGAGCAGTACTTC
-	-	17	TRBV15	TRBJ1-1	CATSREGGEERYTEAFF	TGTGCCACCAGCAGAGAAGGAGGGGAAGAGAGATACACTGAAGCTTTCTTT
-	-	12	TRBV20-1	TRBJ1-1	CSGGEENTEAFF	TGCAGTGGTGGGGAGGAGAACACTGAAGCTTTCTTT
TRBD1	few	14	TRBV29-1	TRBJ2-5	CSVGGRTGRKTQYF	TGCAGCGTTGGGGGTCGGACAGGGAGAAAGACCCAGTACTTC
-	few	10	TRBV29-1	TRBJ2-3	CSLRTDTQYF	TGCAGCCTACGCACAGATACGCAGTATTTT
-	once	15	TRBV24-1	TRBJ2-1	CATSETSPLYNEQFF	TGTGCCACCAGTGAGACAAGCCCTCTCTACAATGAGCAGTTCTTC
TRBD1	-	16	TRBV6-1	TRBJ1-5	CASAPRDRVSNQPQHF	TGTGCCAGCGCTCCCCGGGACAGGGTGTCCAATCAGCCCCAGCATTTT
-	-	15	TRBV6-4	TRBJ2-1	CATKPEGGAYNEQFF	TGTGCCACCAAGCCGGAGGGGGGGGCCTACAATGAGCAGTTCTTC
TRBD1	many	13	TRBV12-3/TRBV12-4	TRBJ1-5	CASRDRAAQPQHF	TGTGCCAGCAGAGACAGGGCGGCTCAGCCCCAGCATTTT
TRBD1	many	15	TRBV7-8	TRBJ2-2	CASSLDRGFTGELFF	TGTGCCAGCAGCTTAGACAGGGGGTTCACCGGGGAGCTGTTTTTT
-	few	19	TRBV4-3	TRBJ2-5	CASSQGALTRGTFQETQYF	TGCGCCAGCAGCCAAGGTGCCCTTACCCGGGGGACCTTCCAAGAGACCCAGTACTTC
-	-	12	TRBV6-2/TRBV6-3	TRBJ2-3	CASRPLADTQYF	TGTGCCAGCAGGCCCCTAGCAGATACGCAGTATTTT
TRBD1	-	15	TRBV9	TRBJ1-2	CASSEIQGASYGYTF	TGTGCCAGCAGCGAGATTCAGGGGGCGAGCTATGGCTACACCTTC
-	-	13	TRBV10-3	TRBJ1-1	CAIKREFVTEAFF	TGTGCCATCAAGAGGGAGTTCGTCACTGAAGCTTTCTTT
-	-	16	TRBV5-1	TRBJ2-2	CASSLPGTSNTGELFF	TGCGCCAGCAGCTTGCCGGGCACCTCGAACACCGGGGAGCTGTTTTTT
-	many	16	TRBV5-1	TRBJ2-7	CASSHGPLVGPYEQYF	TGCGCCAGCAGCCACGGCCCACTAGTCGGACCCTACGAGCAGTACTTC